Sequencing of this TCR beta chain was carried out in a study of blood T cells in healthy people across ages. This clonotype was seen a handful of times. Germline CDR1 is DFQATT and CDR2 is SNEGSKA (reference sequence). Trimming cost V 3 bases and J 0 bases; bases outside gene matches: 5. CDR3 length equals 16 residues. The second PCR ran roughly 6 to 11 cycles with a sample-barcoded 5' primer and J-beta primers. Tags on each cDNA molecule came from a template-switch adaptor with 12 random nucleotides. TCRdb reanalysed the 5' RACE reads using MiXCR and keeps one entry per CDR3 protein. Here the sample spans 1.8 million or so distinct CDR3 sequences, approximately 39% being singletons.

This chain connects TRBV20-1 to TRBJ2-1, with 10 positions matching TRBD2. The source is a human donor in good health. The specimen sequenced was blood. CDR3 in DNA: TGCAGTGCTAGGGTAGCGGGGGGTAGCTCCTACAATGAGCAGTTCTTC. Amino acids: CSARVAGGSSYNEQFF.